The 20 T cell receptor beta chains below come from one sample, sequenced in a study of shared clonotypes between healthy human individuals. Clones were sequenced by immunoSEQ multiplex PCR, and TCRdb holds only the in-frame ones, with some missing. The sample shows some 2,500,000 clones, 90% to 95% of them seen only once. Sequenced: naive CD4+ T cells from PBMCs. Subset described: CD45RA+ positively selected. The receptors come from a man between 18 and 29 years old in good health. Some clones in this sample may be carry-over from other donors' samples.

The rearrangement uses TRBV7-9 and TRBJ2-2; a possible D gene is TRBD1 (8 bases). V lost 3 bases, J lost 3 bases, and 20 bases lay in between. The CDR3 extends over 18 amino acids. Germline values: CDR1 SEHNR, CDR2 FQNEAQ (reference sequence). As DNA, the CDR3 is TGTGCCAGCAGCTTCCCCACAGGGGGGGTTCAGGACACCGGGGAGCTGTTTTTT. Protein: CASSFPTGGVQDTGELFF.

V gene TRBV27 combines with J gene TRBJ1-6, with D hard to call. V lost 8 bases and J lost 8, with 19 bases in between. The CDR3 length is 15 residues. Germline lookup yields CDR1 MNHEY and CDR2 SMNVEV (reference sequence). The CDR3: CASRTAGLGDSPLHF. CDR3 bases: TGTGCCAGCCGCACCGCGGGGTTAGGAGATTCACCCCTCCACTTT.

The chain has TRBV13 and TRBJ2-7, with 9 nucleotides matching TRBD1. The CDR3 is 14 residues long. V shed 5 bases, J shed 3 bases, and the junction held 5 bases outside the gene matches. CDR1 is PRHDT, CDR2 FYEKMQ, per germline (reference sequence). CDR3 residues: CASSRRTGDYEQYF. CDR3 nucleotides: TGTGCCAGCAGCCGGCGGACAGGGGACTACGAGCAGTACTTC.

The chain links TRBV28 to TRBJ2-7; perhaps TRBD2 as D (5 bases). The V gene's germline CDR1 is MDHEN and CDR2 SYDVKM. V lost 7 bases, J lost 4 bases, and 20 bases lay in between. The length of the CDR3 is 15 residues. The CDR3 coding sequence is TGTGCCAGCACCCCTCCGAGAGGGAACCTTTACGAGCAGTACTTC. It encodes CASTPPRGNLYEQYF.

Concerning this clone: At the DNA level, this CDR3 is encoded by other sequences in the same sample as well. The chain combines TRBV27 with TRBJ1-1, with D unresolved. CDR3 size: 12 residues. Looked up from germline, CDR1 is MNHEY and CDR2 is SMNVEV (reference sequence). The ends were cut back, 3 bases at V and 5 bases at J, with 7 bases in the middle. The CDR3: CASSFSGTEAFF. CDR3 DNA: TGTGCCAGCAGTTTCTCCGGGACTGAAGCTTTCTTT.

V usage is TRBV6-6 and J usage is TRBJ1-1; 9 bases agree with TRBD1. The CDR3 loop spans 16 amino acids. The V gene's germline CDR1 is MNHNY and CDR2 SVGAGI (reference sequence). Trimming took 7 bases from V and 3 from J; bases not matched to a gene: 12. The CDR3 DNA reads as TGTGCCAGCACCCTGGGACAGGGAGTTAAGTACACTGAAGCTTTCTTT. This sequence encodes CASTLGQGVKYTEAFF.

This rearrangement joins TRBV5-4 to TRBJ2-3; 7 positions agree with TRBD2. The CDR3 has 14 amino acids. The germline V gene encodes CDR1 SGHNT and CDR2 YYREEE (reference sequence). The ends lost 4 bases at V and 2 bases at J; junction bases unmatched: 4. The CDR3 sequence: CASSTGTNTDTQYF. The CDR3 region has the DNA TGTGCCAGCAGCACCGGGACTAACACAGATACGCAGTATTTT.

The chain uses TRBV18 and TRBJ2-1; TRBD2 matches 13 bases. With V trimmed by 3 bases and J by 7 bases, 6 bases remained unmatched. The CDR3 contains 16 residues. CDR1 is KGHSH and CDR2 is LQKENI in the germline V gene. CDR3 in DNA: TGTGCCAGCTCACCGCGACTAGCGGGAGGTGGTAATGAGCAGTTCTTC. This encodes CASSPRLAGGGNEQFF.

V usage is TRBV9 and J usage is TRBJ2-3, with TRBD2 matching over 8 bases. Germline CDR1 is SGDLS and CDR2 is YYNGEE. The V segment lost 5 bases and the J segment 6 bases; nucleotides outside the gene matches: 11. This CDR3 is built from 15 residues. CDR3 DNA sequence: TGTGCCAGCAGTTTATACGGCGGGAGGCCGGATACGCAGTATTTT. Translated, it gives CASSLYGGRPDTQYF.

This chain links TRBV7-2 with TRBJ2-1; TRBD2 aligns across 13 bases. V lost 4 bases to trimming and J lost 7 bases; unmatched junction nucleotides: 7. Germline V gene lookup returns CDR1 SGHTA and CDR2 FQGNSA. The CDR3 length is 16 residues. Here the CDR3 DNA reads TGTGCCAGCAGCTCACGAGGACTAGCGGGAGCAAATGAGCAGTTCTTC. Protein product: CASSSRGLAGANEQFF.

In the case of this clone: This same CDR3 is encoded by further DNA sequences in the sample. This chain joins TRBV7-2 and TRBJ2-5; D is uncertain. Trimming left V 0 bases short and J 6 bases short, with 5 bases between. Germline assignment: CDR1 SGHTA and CDR2 FQGNSA. This CDR3 spans 12 amino acids. This CDR3 is CASSLAGQTQYF. The CDR3 nucleotides are TGTGCCAGCAGCTTAGCCGGGCAGACCCAGTACTTC.

The chain uses TRBV27 and TRBJ1-6; D uncertain. The CDR3 sequence is 13 residues long. Germline V gene sequence: CDR1 MNHEY, CDR2 SMNVEV (reference sequence). V gave up 5 bases and J gave up 9 bases, with 11 bases separating them. The CDR3 is CASSRPGFSPLHF. Here the CDR3 DNA reads TGTGCCAGCAGTAGACCGGGATTTTCACCCCTCCACTTT.

The chain joins TRBV10-3 to TRBJ1-6; D ambiguous. The CDR3 runs to 12 residues. Germline V CDR1 and CDR2: ENHRY, SYGVKD. The germline V and J ends were trimmed by 4 bases and 7 bases, with 5 bases remaining between them. DNA for the CDR3: TGTGCCATCAGTGGCCAGAATTCACCCCTCCACTTT. Its protein is CAISGQNSPLHF.

The chain combines TRBV14 with TRBJ1-1, with 12 bases matching TRBD1. Germline V gene sequence: CDR1 SGHDN, CDR2 FVKESK. Trimming removed 7 bases from V and 1 base from J; junction bases left unmatched: 19. The CDR3 has 20 amino acids. In nucleotides, the CDR3 is TGTGCCAGCAAGCTGTGGGACAGGGGGCGCGGCACGGGGTGGAACACTGAAGCTTTCTTT. This sequence encodes CASKLWDRGRGTGWNTEAFF.

The gene calls are TRBV5-4 and TRBJ2-1, with TRBD2 matching 8 bases. CDR3 length: 15 amino acids. The ends lost 0 bases at V and 11 bases at J; junction bases unmatched: 10. Per the germline V gene, CDR1 is SGHNT and CDR2 is YYREEE (reference sequence). The CDR3 reads CASSLVAGRGSKQFF. The CDR3 DNA is TGTGCCAGCAGCTTGGTGGCCGGGAGGGGTTCTAAGCAGTTCTTC.

This chain links TRBV2 with TRBJ1-2; D is uncertain. Germline values: CDR1 SNHLY, CDR2 FYNNEI. Trimming took 3 bases from V and 3 from J, leaving 8 bases between them. This CDR3 has 13 amino acids. CDR3 sequence: CASSEAGDYGYTF. As DNA, the CDR3 is TGTGCCAGCAGTGAGGCCGGGGACTATGGCTACACCTTC.

The chain links TRBV9 to TRBJ2-1, with 8 bases lining up with TRBD2. The junction had 9 bases not matched to a gene; V was cut back by 3 bases and J by 1 base. The CDR3 sequence is 17 residues long. CDR1 is SGDLS and CDR2 is YYNGEE in the germline V gene. The CDR3 nucleotides are TGTGCCAGCAGCGCTGGTGAAGCGGGAGAATCCTACAATGAGCAGTTCTTC. It yields the protein CASSAGEAGESYNEQFF.

This clone has only one observation. The chain links TRBV29-1 to TRBJ1-3; D might be TRBD1 (6 bases). This CDR3 region has 14 residues. CDR1 is SQVTM, CDR2 ANQGSEA, per germline. The V end was cut by 6 bases, the J end by 0 bases, with 12 bases between. Written as DNA, the CDR3 is TGCAGCGTGAGGGGGGTACGCTCTGGAAACACCATATATTTT. Residues: CSVRGVRSGNTIYF.

The DNA for the CDR3 is TGTGCCAGCAGGTACCGGACAGCATCTAATGAAAAACTGTTTTTT. Protein product: CASRYRTASNEKLFF. The gene calls are TRBV6-5 and TRBJ1-4, with D maybe TRBD1 (6 bases). The CDR3 has 15 amino acids. From germline, CDR1 is MNHEY and CDR2 SVGAGI. V lost 6 bases and J lost 3, with 14 bases in between.

The sample holds one count of this clone. This chain joins TRBV12-5 and TRBJ2-6; D gene ambiguous. There are 15 residues in the CDR3. From germline, CDR1 is LGHNT and CDR2 FRNRAP. V lost 5 bases and J lost 0, with 8 bases in between. The CDR3 DNA reads as TGTGCTAGTGGTCGTGATAACTCTGGGGCCAACGTCCTGACTTTC. This gives the protein CASGRDNSGANVLTF.